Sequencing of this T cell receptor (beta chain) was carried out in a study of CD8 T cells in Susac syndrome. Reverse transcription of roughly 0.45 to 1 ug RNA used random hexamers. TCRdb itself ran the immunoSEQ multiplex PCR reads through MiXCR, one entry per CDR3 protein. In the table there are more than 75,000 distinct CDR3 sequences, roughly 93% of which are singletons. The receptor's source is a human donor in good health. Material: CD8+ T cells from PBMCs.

CDR3 in DNA: TGTGCCAGCAGTGTTGACAGGGGGCTACGGTACACTGAAGCTTTCTTT. It specifies CASSVDRGLRYTEAFF. The gene calls are TRBV6-1 and TRBJ1-1; 10 bases align to TRBD1. V lost 4 bases and J lost 3; bases outside the gene matches: 8. The CDR3 has 16 amino acids. The V gene's germline CDR1 is MNHNS and CDR2 SASEGT.